This TCR beta chain was identified in a study of shared clonotypes between healthy human individuals. Per germline, CDR1 SGHDT and CDR2 YYEEEE. V gave up 4 bases and J gave up 8 bases; unmatched junction bases: 5. This CDR3 spans 13 amino acids. Here immunoSEQ multiplex PCR was the method, and the copy in TCRdb shows in-frame clones only, minus some. The sample comprises fewer than 550,000 clones, roughly 85% of which are singletons, and about an eighth rests with the top ten. The clonotype comes from a woman in her 40s in good health. Some clones in this sample may be carry-over from other donors' samples. Sequenced input: PBMCs. The J gene is TRBJ2-1, the V gene TRBV5-6; 8 positions agree with TRBD1. The CDR3: CASSIAGGHEQFF. CDR3 DNA sequence: TGTGCCAGCAGCATAGCAGGGGGCCATGAGCAGTTCTTC.